The 21 T cell receptor beta chains listed next were all sequenced from one sample in a study of PD-1 blockade in classical Hodgkin lymphoma. The table came from immunoSEQ multiplex PCR; TCRdb's copy has only in-frame clones and leaves some out. The sample includes 100,000 or so clones, about nine tenths of them seen just once. Time point denoted: cycle 4 day 1 (C4D1), after 6 weeks of nivolumab. Every single patient, without exception, relapsed after autologous stem cell transplantation, and brentuximab vedotin exposure varied. This sample comprised peripheral blood mononuclear cells (PBMCs), obtained before the fourth cycle of nivolumab. Receptor source: a human donor with classical Hodgkin lymphoma.

This chain joins TRBV4-1 and TRBJ2-4; D is possibly TRBD1 (6 bases). Per the germline V gene, CDR1 is MGHRA and CDR2 is YSYEKL. The CDR3 covers 14 residues. V was trimmed by 1 base and J by 8 bases, leaving 12 bases between them. CDR3 sequence (DNA): TGCGCCAGCAGCCAAGGCCAGGGGAACGACATTCAGTACTTC. It is translated as CASSQGQGNDIQYF.

V and J are TRBV10-3 and TRBJ2-3, with 8 bases matching TRBD2. The germline V gene has CDR1 ENHRY and CDR2 SYGVKD. J gave up 9 bases and V 2 bases, and 4 bases lay outside the gene matches. This CDR3 has 13 residues. CDR3 in amino acids: CAISEPGGLTQYF. The CDR3 DNA is TGTGCCATCAGTGAGCCGGGGGGGTTAACGCAGTATTTT.

The chain has TRBV19 and TRBJ1-1, with D perhaps TRBD1 (6 bases). Germline CDR1 reads LNHDA; CDR2 reads SQIVND (reference sequence). V was trimmed by 5 bases and J by 3 bases, leaving 16 bases between them. The CDR3 covers 15 residues. In DNA form, the CDR3 reads TGTGCCAGTAGTTCCTGGACAGAGGGGGACACTGAAGCTTTCTTT. It translates to CASSSWTEGDTEAFF.

CDR3 amino acids: CASSIALGGVGEQFF. The CDR3 DNA follows: TGTGCCAGTAGTATAGCCCTAGGGGGGGTTGGGGAGCAGTTCTTC. The chain recombines TRBV19 with TRBJ2-1; D possibly corresponds to TRBD2 (7 bases). CDR3 length: 15 amino acids. V shed 1 base and J shed 10 bases, with 17 bases lying between them. The germline V gene has CDR1 LNHDA and CDR2 SQIVND (reference sequence).

The chain has TRBV2 and TRBJ1-3, with D perhaps TRBD1 (6 bases). CDR1 is SNHLY and CDR2 is FYNNEI in the germline V gene. There are 16 residues in the CDR3. Trimming left V 6 bases short and J 0 bases short, with 15 bases between. CDR3 in amino acids: CASSLQGPHSGNTIYF. For the CDR3, the DNA is TGTGCCAGCAGCCTACAGGGACCGCACTCTGGAAACACCATATATTTT.

This chain links TRBV10-3 with TRBJ2-5; TRBD2 matches 12 bases. The V gene's germline CDR1 is ENHRY and CDR2 SYGVKD. This CDR3 contains 15 residues. V lost 4 bases to trimming and J lost 4 bases; unmatched junction nucleotides: 4. The CDR3 here is CAISAASGGVETQYF. The DNA of the CDR3 is TGTGCCATCAGTGCGGCTAGCGGGGGGGTAGAGACCCAGTACTTC.

The V call is TRBV13, the J call TRBJ2-3; D unclear. Trimming removed 5 bases from V and 0 bases from J, with 9 bases in between. The CDR3 is 14 amino acids. Germline assignment: CDR1 PRHDT and CDR2 FYEKMQ (reference sequence). The CDR3 here is CASSPGSSTDTQYF. In DNA form, the CDR3 reads TGTGCCAGCAGCCCCGGGTCTAGCACAGATACGCAGTATTTT.

The V and J genes are TRBV2 and TRBJ2-1, with D perhaps matching TRBD2 (6 bases). The length of the CDR3 is 15 residues. V was trimmed by 1 base and J by 4 bases, leaving 11 bases between them. Germline V gene data show CDR1 as SNHLY and CDR2 as FYNNEI. The CDR3 bases are TGTGCCAGCAGTGAAGTAGGCGGGGCGTACAATGAGCAGTTCTTC. Protein sequence: CASSEVGGAYNEQFF.

The chain joins TRBV5-6 to TRBJ2-3; the match to TRBD2 covers 7 bases. The J segment lost 4 bases and the V segment lost 6 bases, leaving 11 bases of the junction unmatched. Looked up from germline, CDR1 is SGHDT and CDR2 is YYEEEE. CDR3 length equals 15 residues. CDR3 nucleotide sequence: TGTGCCAGCATCAACCAATGGGGGAGGGCAGATACGCAGTATTTT. It yields the protein CASINQWGRADTQYF.

This chain links TRBV5-4 with TRBJ2-5; 11 bases align to TRBD2. V shed 4 bases and J 5 bases; nucleotides not matched to a gene: 4. Germline loops: CDR1 SGHNT, CDR2 YYREEE (reference sequence). The CDR3 covers 14 residues. The CDR3, as DNA: TGTGCCAGCAGCATGGGACTAGCGGAGGAGACCCAGTACTTC. Its protein is CASSMGLAEETQYF.

The V call is TRBV5-8, the J call TRBJ1-6, with D maybe TRBD1 (5 bases). The CDR3 spans 11 residues. Trimming removed 1 base from V and 19 bases from J, with 12 bases in between. Germline-derived CDR1 and CDR2 are SGHTS and YDEGEE. CDR3: CASSLLDILHF. DNA of the CDR3: TGTGCCAGCAGCTTGCTGGACATCCTTCACTTT.

The chain couples TRBV11-2 to TRBJ1-4; D is unresolved. V lost 0 bases to trimming and J lost 1 base, with 6 bases between them. CDR3 size: 15 residues. The V gene's germline CDR1 is SGHAT and CDR2 FQNNGV. In nucleotides, the CDR3 is TGTGCCAGCAGCTTAGAGTGGGGAACTAATGAAAAACTGTTTTTT. It encodes CASSLEWGTNEKLFF.

The V call is TRBV7-7, the J call TRBJ2-2; no firm D call. The V end lost 5 bases, the J end lost 4 bases, and 8 bases lay between the germline ends. The germline CDR1 and CDR2 sequences are SSHAT and FNYEAQ (reference sequence). CDR3 length equals 13 residues. The CDR3 nucleotides read TGTGCCAGCAGCACCCAGTTCACCGGGGAGCTGTTTTTT. Translation gives CASSTQFTGELFF.

This chain links TRBV11-3 with TRBJ2-4, with 8 nucleotides matching TRBD2. CDR1 SGHNT and CDR2 YENEEA come from the germline V gene. J gave up 5 bases and V 4 bases, and 13 bases lay outside the gene matches. The CDR3 has 17 amino acids. In DNA form, the CDR3 reads TGTGCCAGCAGCTCCACCATCCCTCCGCGGGGGGAAAACATTCAGTACTTC. This sequence encodes CASSSTIPPRGENIQYF. Based on the CDR3 plus reference TRBV11-3 and TRBJ2-4, the full variable domain is EAGVVQSPRYKIIEKKQPVAFWCNPISGHNTLYWYLQNLGQGPELLIRYENEEAVDDSQLPKDRFSAERLKGVDSTLKIQPAELGDSAVYLCASSSTIPPRGENIQYFGAGTRLSVL.

The table lists this clone with a count of one. The chain joins TRBV5-8 to TRBJ2-7, with D perhaps matching TRBD1 (6 bases). Trimming removed 4 bases from V and 2 bases from J, with 13 bases in between. This CDR3 has 14 amino acids. Germline CDR1 and CDR2: SGHTS and YDEGEE. The DNA of the CDR3 is TGTGCCAGCAGCACTACAGGGTGGCCCTACGAGCAGTACTTC. Its protein is CASSTTGWPYEQYF.

The genes are TRBV15 and TRBJ1-5; unclear D gene. CDR3 size: 15 residues. V shed 0 bases and J shed 3 bases, with 9 bases lying between them. Looked up from germline, CDR1 is LNHNV and CDR2 is YYDKDF (reference sequence). The CDR3 DNA sequence: TGTGCCACCAGCAGAGATGGTGGGATCAATCAGCCCCAGCATTTT. Its protein product is CATSRDGGINQPQHF.

The V gene is TRBV15, the J gene TRBJ2-6, with a tentative D call TRBD1 (6 bases). Germline assignment: CDR1 LNHNV and CDR2 YYDKDF (reference sequence). The CDR3 runs to 16 residues. Trimming cost V 3 bases and J 0 bases, with 9 bases left between them. The CDR3 loop reads CATSRGQSSGANVLTF. CDR3 DNA sequence: TGTGCCACCAGCAGGGGACAAAGCTCTGGGGCCAACGTCCTGACTTTC.

The chain couples TRBV11-3 to TRBJ2-7, with 7 positions matching TRBD1. Per germline, CDR1 SGHNT and CDR2 YENEEA. There are 13 residues in the CDR3. V gave up 6 bases and J gave up 6 bases; unmatched junction bases: 8. CDR3: CASSKSTGTEQYF. CDR3 DNA sequence: TGTGCCAGCAGTAAATCGACAGGGACCGAGCAGTACTTC.

The genes are TRBV19 and TRBJ2-3, with TRBD2 as a possible D gene (8 bases). Trimming left V 5 bases short and J 7 bases short, with 22 bases between. CDR3 length: 16 residues. Germline CDR1 reads LNHDA; CDR2 reads SQIVND (reference sequence). CDR3 loop: CASSQRQGLVGHTQYF. The CDR3 DNA reads TGTGCCAGTAGTCAAAGACAGGGACTAGTGGGACATACGCAGTATTTT.

The chain couples TRBV19 to TRBJ2-1; 10 bases are a match to TRBD2. Per germline, CDR1 LNHDA and CDR2 SQIVND (reference sequence). This CDR3 has 13 amino acids. Germline trimming cut 9 bases from V and 5 bases from J; bases unmatched to any gene: 4. The CDR3 sequence: CASQRGGDNEQFF. The CDR3 DNA sequence: TGTGCCAGCCAGCGGGGGGGCGACAATGAGCAGTTCTTC.

This chain joins TRBV2 and TRBJ2-3; TRBD2 aligns across 16 bases. Trimming at V came to 3 bases and at J to 1 base, leaving 10 bases not matched to a gene. The germline CDR1 and CDR2 sequences are SNHLY and FYNNEI. This CDR3 spans 20 amino acids. In nucleotides, the CDR3 is TGTGCCAGCAGTGATATAGTGGGACTAGCGGGGGGGCTGGGCACAGATACGCAGTATTTT. Translated, it gives CASSDIVGLAGGLGTDTQYF. Together with reference TRBV2 and TRBJ2-3, the CDR3 gives the full variable domain: EPEVTQTPSHQVTQMGQEVILRCVPISNHLYFYWYRQILGQKVEFLVSFYNNEISEKSEIFDDQFSVERPDGSNFTLKIRSTKLEDSAMYFCASSDIVGLAGGLGTDTQYFGPGTRLTVL.